This TCR beta chain is drawn from a study of graft-versus-host responses after intestinal transplantation. Study-wide context: Each recipient received anti-thymocyte globulin induction, then tacrolimus and steroids for approximately 3 years. Study-wide results and limits: Early post-transplant HvG declines tracked with peak circulating GvH clone levels. Detection of GvH clones occurred in recipient marrow, and some had their first appearance in ileum or blood.

The data were produced by immunoSEQ multiplex PCR, yet TCRdb's version contains in-frame clones alone and is incomplete. The data contain over 45,000 clones, roughly 90% of them seen just once; the ten biggest clones take up 0.62%. This CDR3 region has 17 residues. Germline assignment: CDR1 SGHNT and CDR2 YYREEE (reference sequence). The V and J ends lost 0 bases and 5 bases, in that order; junction bases with no gene match: 13. About this clone: Its target is unknown.

This sequence was found in a human donor who was the organ donor for an intestinal transplant. The sample consisted of unstimulated CD4+ T cells sorted from spleen or lymph node cells, taken before transplant. V usage is TRBV5-4 and J usage is TRBJ1-2; TRBD1 agrees at 7 bases. The CDR3 coding sequence is TGTGCCAGCAGCTTGGATCCCTCTCGACAGGGTGGGTATGGCTACACCTTC. As protein: CASSLDPSRQGGYGYTF.